This T cell receptor beta chain was recovered during a study of OX40 agonist ivuxolimab in advanced cancers. Samples of blood were obtained at baseline, on cycle 4 day 1, and on cycle 7 day 1. Unmatched junction bases numbered 0, after V lost 8 bases and J lost 0 bases. There are 12 residues in the CDR3. Germline loops: CDR1 LNHDA, CDR2 SQIVND (reference sequence). Here immunoSEQ multiplex PCR was the method, and the copy in TCRdb shows in-frame clones only, minus some. The sample has tens of thousands of clones, about 88% seen once. The TCR was taken from an adult with an advanced solid tumor such as melanoma, head and neck, liver or kidney cancer. The sequenced sample was CD4+ or CD8+ T cells sorted from blood, obtained in a trial of the OX40 agonist ivuxolimab. This chain uses TRBV19 with TRBJ2-5; TRBD1 aligns across 7 bases. In DNA form, the CDR3 reads TGTGCCAGTGGACAGGACCAAGAGACCCAGTACTTC. It codes for CASGQDQETQYF.